These T cell receptor beta chains were read from a single sample in a study of Ad26.COV2.S vaccination and SARS-CoV-2 variants. Sequenced by immunoSEQ multiplex PCR; TCRdb stores in-frame clones only, minus some. The repertoire holds about 390,000 clones, with roughly 90% as singletons. The sequencing here drew on peripheral blood, taken in a trial of Ad26.COV2.S vaccine versus placebo. The receptors originated from a person aged 18-65 years who received the Ad26.COV2.S COVID-19 vaccine or a placebo. Each CDR3 is given with its conserved first and last residue. The order of the fields is D gene, J gene, V gene, clone size, CDR3 protein, CDR3 DNA. The D gene is left open where the match is weak. Clone size is not always given. Where it is, it says once, few, many or a class for expanded clones.

d_call: -; j_call: TRBJ2-2; v_call: TRBV28; clone_size: -; cdr3_aa: CASSPGQTGELFF; cdr3_nt: TGTGCCAGCAGTCCCGGCCAGACCGGGGAGCTGTTTTTT
d_call: -; j_call: TRBJ1-1; v_call: TRBV3-1/TRBV3-2; clone_size: -; cdr3_aa: CASSQVGAGTEAFF; cdr3_nt: TGTGCCAGCAGCCAAGTAGGGGCAGGAACTGAAGCTTTCTTT
d_call: -; j_call: TRBJ2-7; v_call: TRBV20-1; clone_size: -; cdr3_aa: CSASVGDEQYF; cdr3_nt: TGCAGTGCTAGTGTAGGGGACGAGCAGTACTTC
d_call: -; j_call: TRBJ1-5; v_call: TRBV10-3; clone_size: -; cdr3_aa: CAISEQVQPQHF; cdr3_nt: TGTGCCATCAGTGAACAGGTACAGCCCCAGCATTTT
d_call: -; j_call: TRBJ1-2; v_call: TRBV3-1/TRBV3-2; clone_size: -; cdr3_aa: CASSQEPSQGGYTF; cdr3_nt: TGTGCCAGCAGCCAAGAACCCTCCCAGGGGGGCTACACCTTC
d_call: TRBD2; j_call: TRBJ2-3; v_call: TRBV12-5; clone_size: few; cdr3_aa: CASGLDVPGLAVTSTDTQYF; cdr3_nt: TGTGCTAGTGGTTTAGACGTACCGGGACTAGCGGTAACTAGCACAGATACGCAGTATTTT
d_call: -; j_call: TRBJ1-1; v_call: TRBV27; clone_size: -; cdr3_aa: CASYHGTEAFF; cdr3_nt: TGTGCCAGCTACCACGGAACTGAAGCTTTCTTT
d_call: TRBD1; j_call: TRBJ2-6; v_call: TRBV6-2/TRBV6-3; clone_size: -; cdr3_aa: CASSTQGASGANVLTF; cdr3_nt: TGTGCCAGCAGTACGCAGGGGGCCTCTGGGGCCAACGTCCTGACTTTC
d_call: -; j_call: TRBJ1-3; v_call: TRBV5-1; clone_size: -; cdr3_aa: CASSLSELGFGNTIYF; cdr3_nt: TGCGCCAGCAGCTTAAGCGAATTGGGTTTTGGAAACACCATATATTTT
d_call: -; j_call: TRBJ2-3; v_call: TRBV4-1; clone_size: -; cdr3_aa: CASSQVGYTQYF; cdr3_nt: TGCGCCAGCAGCCAAGTAGGGTATACGCAGTATTTT
d_call: -; j_call: TRBJ1-6; v_call: TRBV2; clone_size: -; cdr3_aa: CARGAGNSPLHF; cdr3_nt: TGTGCCCGGGGGGCGGGTAATTCACCCCTCCACTTT
d_call: -; j_call: TRBJ2-1; v_call: TRBV28; clone_size: -; cdr3_aa: CASSKGDDNEQFF; cdr3_nt: TGTGCCAGCAGTAAGGGTGACGACAATGAGCAGTTCTTC
d_call: TRBD1; j_call: TRBJ1-1; v_call: TRBV5-1; clone_size: few; cdr3_aa: CASSLARAGGLNTEAFF; cdr3_nt: TGCGCCAGCAGCTTGGCCAGGGCAGGGGGCCTGAACACTGAAGCTTTCTTT
d_call: -; j_call: TRBJ2-2; v_call: TRBV10-1; clone_size: once; cdr3_aa: CASSMGAGTGELFF; cdr3_nt: TGCGCCAGCAGTATGGGGGCCGGCACCGGGGAGCTGTTTTTT
d_call: TRBD1; j_call: TRBJ1-5; v_call: TRBV4-3; clone_size: -; cdr3_aa: CASSQGTGGFQPQHF; cdr3_nt: TGCGCCAGCAGCCAAGGGACAGGGGGTTTTCAGCCCCAGCATTTT
d_call: -; j_call: TRBJ2-1; v_call: TRBV19; clone_size: -; cdr3_aa: CASSATISLYNEQFF; cdr3_nt: TGTGCCAGTAGTGCCACTATCAGTCTTTACAATGAGCAGTTCTTC
d_call: -; j_call: TRBJ1-4; v_call: TRBV7-7; clone_size: -; cdr3_aa: CASSLLEGEKLFF; cdr3_nt: TGTGCCAGCAGCTTACTCGAGGGTGAAAAACTGTTTTTT
d_call: TRBD2; j_call: TRBJ2-1; v_call: TRBV7-9; clone_size: -; cdr3_aa: CASSIGLAGTKEQFF; cdr3_nt: TGTGCCAGCAGCATAGGACTAGCGGGGACCAAAGAGCAGTTCTTC
d_call: TRBD2; j_call: TRBJ2-6; v_call: TRBV3-1/TRBV3-2; clone_size: -; cdr3_aa: CASSQGHGGGAGANVLTF; cdr3_nt: TGTGCCAGCAGCCAAGGGCACGGGGGGGGCGCTGGGGCCAACGTCCTGACTTTC
d_call: TRBD2; j_call: TRBJ2-3; v_call: TRBV9; clone_size: -; cdr3_aa: CATSPHGGEHQGNTQYF; cdr3_nt: TGTGCCACCTCGCCCCACGGGGGGGAACATCAAGGGAATACGCAGTATTTT
d_call: -; j_call: TRBJ1-1; v_call: TRBV6-5; clone_size: -; cdr3_aa: CASSYGTPNTEAFF; cdr3_nt: TGTGCCAGCAGTTACGGCACACCGAACACTGAAGCTTTCTTT
d_call: TRBD1; j_call: TRBJ2-7; v_call: TRBV2; clone_size: -; cdr3_aa: CASSEIIFSTGTAKGTYEQYF; cdr3_nt: TGTGCCAGCAGTGAAATCATCTTTAGTACCGGGACAGCTAAAGGAACCTACGAGCAGTACTTC